A single sample is the source of the 16 T cell receptor beta chains below, sequenced in a study of blood T cell repertoires in COVID-19. Only in-frame clones appear in the TCRdb table, and some are missing; sequencing was by immunoSEQ multiplex PCR. Found here are about 220,000 clones, 75% to 85% of them singletons; the top ten hold approximately 10%. Sample: peripheral blood. The receptors here all came from a man in his fifties with active or convalescent COVID-19.

In this sample, this clone turned up once. The chain has TRBV6-1 and TRBJ1-2, with 7 bases fitting TRBD1. CDR3 length: 16 residues. Trimming took 1 base from V and 0 from J; bases not matched to a gene: 5. Germline loops: CDR1 MNHNS, CDR2 SASEGT. CDR3 region: CASSEGRQGANYGYTF. The CDR3, as DNA: TGTGCCAGCAGTGAAGGGAGACAGGGAGCTAACTATGGCTACACCTTC.

Comment on this clone: Other nucleotide sequences from this sample produce the same CDR3. V gene TRBV18 combines with J gene TRBJ1-5, with TRBD1 matching 11 bases. Trimming at V came to 2 bases and at J to 7 bases, leaving 1 base not matched to a gene. Germline CDR1 is KGHSH and CDR2 is LQKENI. The CDR3 extends over 14 amino acids. Here the CDR3 reads CASSPGTGGQPQHF. CDR3 bases: TGTGCCAGCTCACCAGGGACAGGGGGACAGCCCCAGCATTTT.

This clone was seen only once. The rearrangement uses TRBV29-1 and TRBJ2-3; 7 nucleotides line up with TRBD1. The junction had 1 base not matched to a gene; V was cut back by 2 bases and J by 2 bases. From germline, CDR1 is SQVTM and CDR2 ANQGSEA. This CDR3 has 13 amino acids. In DNA, the CDR3 is TGCAGCGTTGAAACAGGGGCCACAGATACGCAGTATTTT. This codes for CSVETGATDTQYF.

This rearrangement joins TRBV5-4 to TRBJ1-6; D may be TRBD1 (6 bases). CDR3 length: 14 amino acids. Trimming shortened V by 2 bases and J by 10 bases, and 13 bases separated the two germline ends. The V gene's germline CDR1 is SGHNT and CDR2 YYREEE (reference sequence). The CDR3 region is CASSLQGSGSPLHF. The CDR3 DNA is TGTGCCAGCAGCTTACAGGGTAGTGGCTCACCCCTCCACTTT.

The chain uses TRBV10-3 and TRBJ1-2; D is uncertain. Germline loops: CDR1 ENHRY, CDR2 SYGVKD. The CDR3 extends over 14 amino acids. V was trimmed by 2 bases and J by 4 bases, leaving 11 bases between them. As DNA, the CDR3 is TGTGCCATCAGTGAGGCGGGCAGAGCCTATGGCTACACCTTC. Translated, it gives CAISEAGRAYGYTF.

The rearrangement links TRBV11-2 to TRBJ2-1, with unresolved D. Germline V gene lookup returns CDR1 SGHAT and CDR2 FQNNGV. The CDR3 contains 12 residues. Trimming removed 6 bases from V and 6 bases from J, with 9 bases in between. This chain's CDR3 is CASSLPFNEQFF. CDR3 bases: TGTGCCAGCAGTCTCCCGTTCAATGAGCAGTTCTTC.

This chain uses TRBV28 with TRBJ2-7, with D possibly matching TRBD1 (6 bases). Germline loops: CDR1 MDHEN, CDR2 SYDVKM. This CDR3 region has 14 residues. V shed 6 bases and J shed 4 bases, with 16 bases lying between them. As DNA, the CDR3 is TGTGCCAGCAGGCAGGACAGCGATTATTACGAGCAGTACTTC. It is translated as CASRQDSDYYEQYF.

The genes are TRBV19 and TRBJ2-1; D is undetermined. Germline loops: CDR1 LNHDA, CDR2 SQIVND (reference sequence). V lost 5 bases and J lost 7, with 12 bases in between. This CDR3 has 13 residues. CDR3 in DNA: TGTGCCAGTAGTCCTATAGACGGGAATGAGCAGTTCTTC. Its translation: CASSPIDGNEQFF. The whole variable domain, remainder taken from reference TRBV19 and TRBJ2-1, is DGGITQSPKYLFRKEGQNVTLSCEQNLNHDAMYWYRQDPGQGLRLIYYSQIVNDFQKGDIAEGYSVSREKKESFPLTVTSAQKNPTAFYLCASSPIDGNEQFFGPGTRLTVL.

The chain is built from TRBV7-9 and TRBJ2-7, with 9 bases that match TRBD1. V was clipped by 3 bases and J by 3 bases; unmatched bases: 18. The CDR3 is made up of 19 amino acids. The germline CDR1 and CDR2 sequences are SEHNR and FQNEAQ (reference sequence). CDR3 DNA: TGTGCCAGCAGCTTGCTTGGCTCTGACGAGGGACAGGGAAACTACGAGCAGTACTTC. It specifies CASSLLGSDEGQGNYEQYF.

This chain uses TRBV13 with TRBJ1-1, with D possibly being TRBD1 (6 bases). This CDR3 is built from 13 residues. Trimming removed 5 bases at V and 3 bases at J, with 10 bases between. The germline gives CDR1 PRHDT, CDR2 FYEKMQ (reference sequence). DNA for the CDR3: TGTGCCAGCAGCCTTACAGGGTACACTGAAGCTTTCTTT. It translates to CASSLTGYTEAFF.

V usage is TRBV28 and J usage is TRBJ1-5; possible D gene TRBD1, 5 bases. This CDR3 has 15 residues. V was shortened by 8 bases and J by 6 bases, with 20 bases between the two germline ends. Germline values: CDR1 MDHEN, CDR2 SYDVKM. In DNA, the CDR3 is TGTGCCAGCGTTATCCCGGGGGGGGTTGCTCAGCCCCAGCATTTT. Its translation is CASVIPGGVAQPQHF.

This chain links TRBV5-1 with TRBJ2-1, with TRBD2 matching over 10 bases. V lost 7 bases to trimming and J lost 1 base; unmatched junction nucleotides: 5. CDR3 length equals 15 residues. CDR1 SGHRS and CDR2 YFSETQ come from the germline V gene. The CDR3 sequence is CASAGTSDSYNEQFF. The CDR3 DNA is TGCGCCAGCGCAGGGACTAGCGATTCCTACAATGAGCAGTTCTTC. Supplemented by reference TRBV5-1 and TRBJ2-1, the full variable domain reads KAGVTQTPRYLIKTRGQQVTLSCSPISGHRSVSWYQQTPGQGLQFLFEYFSETQRNKGNFPGRFSGRQFSNSRSEMNVSTLELGDSALYLCASAGTSDSYNEQFFGPGTRLTVL.

The chain uses TRBV28 and TRBJ2-5; D is possibly TRBD2 (6 bases). Germline CDR1 and CDR2: MDHEN and SYDVKM. This CDR3 comprises 17 residues. The ends were cut back, 4 bases at V and 1 base at J, with 19 bases in the middle. CDR3 nucleotide sequence: TGTGCCAGCAGTTCCGGACGGCGGGGAACCACCCAAGAGACCCAGTACTTC. Residues: CASSSGRRGTTQETQYF.

The genes are TRBV5-1 and TRBJ1-2; 9 bases agree with TRBD1. CDR3 size: 18 residues. The junction had 16 bases not matched to a gene; V was cut back by 3 bases and J by 4 bases. CDR1 is SGHRS, CDR2 YFSETQ, per germline. This chain's CDR3 is CASSSRPNRDRAIYGYTF. In DNA, the CDR3 is TGCGCCAGCAGCTCCCGACCGAACCGGGACAGGGCCATCTATGGCTACACCTTC. Drawing the rest from reference TRBV5-1 and TRBJ1-2, the complete variable domain is KAGVTQTPRYLIKTRGQQVTLSCSPISGHRSVSWYQQTPGQGLQFLFEYFSETQRNKGNFPGRFSGRQFSNSRSEMNVSTLELGDSALYLCASSSRPNRDRAIYGYTFGSGTRLTVV.

The gene calls are TRBV28 and TRBJ1-4; 10 bases match TRBD1. Germline-derived CDR1 and CDR2 are MDHEN and SYDVKM. The CDR3 has 19 residues. J was trimmed by 2 bases and V by 6 bases; bases with no gene match: 15. The CDR3 protein is CASSRTSFPGQGTNEKLFF. CDR3 DNA: TGTGCCAGCAGCCGAACCTCCTTCCCGGGACAGGGGACTAATGAAAAACTGTTTTTT.

This chain links TRBV7-8 with TRBJ2-7, with D possibly being TRBD2 (6 bases). Trimming removed 4 bases at V and 4 bases at J, with 11 bases between. The CDR3 has 13 amino acids. Germline lookup yields CDR1 SGHVS and CDR2 FQNEAQ. CDR3 loop: CASSWRGSYEQYV. The CDR3 DNA reads as TGTGCCAGCAGCTGGCGGGGTAGTTACGAGCAGTACGTC.